The 29 T cell receptor beta chains in this list originate from one sample, sequenced in a study of blood T cell repertoires in COVID-19. Here immunoSEQ multiplex PCR was the method, and the copy in TCRdb shows in-frame clones only, minus some. The repertoire consists of 35,000 to 55,000 clones, with 90% occurring once and the leading ten covering 15% to 20%. The material sequenced was peripheral blood. The receptors were sampled from a man in his sixties or seventies with active COVID-19.

The chain has TRBV7-2 and TRBJ2-1; no clear D gene. Germline V lookup: CDR1 SGHTA, CDR2 FQGNSA. Trimming pared 6 bases from V and 0 bases from J, leaving 12 bases between. This CDR3 has 15 residues. The CDR3 DNA reads as TGTGCCAGCAGTCCTTACTTGAGCTCCTACAATGAGCAGTTCTTC. This encodes CASSPYLSSYNEQFF. The full variable domain, completed using reference TRBV7-2 and TRBJ2-1, is GAGVSQSPSNKVTEKGKDVELRCDPISGHTALYWYRQSLGQGLEFLIYFQGNSAPDKSGLPSDRFSAERTGGSVSTLTIQRTQQEDSAVYLCASSPYLSSYNEQFFGPGTRLTVL.

The V gene is TRBV11-3, the J gene TRBJ2-1; D unclear. The CDR3 is 11 residues long. The germline CDR1 and CDR2 sequences are SGHNT and YENEEA. V dropped 5 bases and J dropped 3 bases, with 2 bases sitting between them. Here the CDR3 reads CASSRYNEQFF. The DNA for the CDR3 is TGTGCCAGCAGCCGCTACAATGAGCAGTTCTTC.

V and J are TRBV11-2 and TRBJ2-7; TRBD2 matches at 9 bases. The V and J ends lost 0 bases and 4 bases, in that order; junction bases with no gene match: 7. CDR1 SGHAT and CDR2 FQNNGV come from the germline V gene. This CDR3 has 16 amino acids. Written as DNA, the CDR3 is TGTGCCAGCAGCTTAGAGCGGGAGGGCCGTATATACGAGCAGTACTTC. Its protein product is CASSLEREGRIYEQYF.

This clone was seen only once. The V gene is TRBV7-9, the J gene TRBJ1-6; no clear D. Looked up from germline, CDR1 is SEHNR and CDR2 is FQNEAQ (reference sequence). CDR3 length: 14 amino acids. V was cut by 0 bases and J by 4 bases, with 4 bases left in between. The CDR3 protein is CASSLAQYNSPLHF. DNA for the CDR3: TGTGCCAGCAGCTTAGCACAGTATAATTCACCCCTCCACTTT.

The chain joins TRBV7-2 to TRBJ1-6; D not certain. The CDR3 runs to 14 residues. Germline values: CDR1 SGHTA, CDR2 FQGNSA. Trimming removed 5 bases from V and 10 bases from J, with 15 bases in between. CDR3 protein: CASSIVRSRSPLHF. CDR3 bases: TGTGCCAGCAGCATCGTCAGGTCGAGATCACCCCTCCACTTT.

The chain carries TRBV5-1 and TRBJ2-1, with 9 positions matching TRBD1. Germline CDR1 and CDR2: SGHRS and YFSETQ. The length of the CDR3 is 16 residues. Trimming cost V 2 bases and J 9 bases; bases outside gene matches: 12. The CDR3 loop is CASSLTSQGARGEQFF. In nucleotides, the CDR3 is TGCGCCAGCAGCTTAACGTCACAGGGGGCGAGGGGTGAGCAGTTCTTC.

This clone was seen a handful of times. V is TRBV11-2 and J is TRBJ2-7; 7 bases fit TRBD1. V was pared by 4 bases and J by 6 bases, with 6 bases of the junction left unmatched. CDR3 length: 13 residues. Germline values: CDR1 SGHAT, CDR2 FQNNGV. The CDR3 loop is CASSSSGTVEQYF. The CDR3 nucleotides read TGTGCCAGCAGCTCGTCCGGGACAGTCGAGCAGTACTTC.

The rearrangement links TRBV19 to TRBJ1-6; maybe TRBD1 (6 bases). The germline gives CDR1 LNHDA, CDR2 SQIVND (reference sequence). Trimming cost V 3 bases and J 9 bases, with 12 bases left between them. This CDR3 spans 14 amino acids. The CDR3 bases are TGTGCCAGTAGTATCAGGGGTCGGACTTCACCCCTCCACTTT. Translating it yields CASSIRGRTSPLHF.

The chain links TRBV2 to TRBJ2-1; tentative D call: TRBD1 (5 bases). CDR3 length: 15 amino acids. V lost 2 bases, J lost 1 base, and 9 bases lay in between. The germline gives CDR1 SNHLY, CDR2 FYNNEI. CDR3 residues: CASSEWGWSYNEQFF. DNA of the CDR3: TGTGCCAGCAGTGAATGGGGCTGGTCCTACAATGAGCAGTTCTTC.

The rearrangement joins TRBV7-2 to TRBJ1-3; tentative D call: TRBD1 (6 bases). Germline V gene sequence: CDR1 SGHTA, CDR2 FQGNSA. Trimming left V 0 bases short and J 15 bases short, with 18 bases between. This CDR3 has 14 amino acids. CDR3: CASSLANTGTLGYF. The DNA for the CDR3 is TGTGCCAGCAGCTTAGCCAATACAGGGACGCTCGGATATTTT.

The chain has TRBV27 and TRBJ2-6; 9 bases map to TRBD1. Germline V lookup: CDR1 MNHEY, CDR2 SMNVEV (reference sequence). The CDR3 loop spans 17 amino acids. The V gene end was trimmed by 2 bases and the J gene end by 1 base; junction bases not matched to a gene: 3. The CDR3 protein is CASSLRDRVSGANVLTF. CDR3 coding DNA: TGTGCCAGCAGTTTAAGGGACAGGGTTTCTGGGGCCAACGTCCTGACTTTC.

The rearrangement uses TRBV7-6 and TRBJ2-7; D gene uncertain. The V end was cut by 5 bases, the J end by 6 bases, with 14 bases between. Germline CDR1 is SGHVS and CDR2 is FNYEAQ. The CDR3 is 13 amino acids. The CDR3 loop is CASSAPTTAEQYF. CDR3 coding DNA: TGTGCCAGCAGCGCTCCTACCACAGCCGAGCAGTACTTC.

The DNA of the CDR3 is TGTGCCAGTAGTGTCAGGGGTTTTAGCAATCAGCCCCAGCATTTT. Translated: CASSVRGFSNQPQHF. The rearrangement uses TRBV19 and TRBJ1-5; TRBD1 might be the D (6 bases). The CDR3 has 15 amino acids. With 5 bases removed from V and 0 bases from J, the gap between germline ends came to 11 bases. Germline V gene data show CDR1 as LNHDA and CDR2 as SQIVND (reference sequence).

V is TRBV4-2 and J is TRBJ2-3; tentatively, D is TRBD1 (6 bases). The CDR3 consists of 14 residues. The V and J ends lost 2 bases and 1 base respectively, with 7 bases between them. CDR1 and CDR2 from the germline V gene are LGHNA and YNFKEQ. The CDR3 region is CASSQWTGTDTQYF. The CDR3 DNA follows: TGTGCCAGCAGCCAATGGACAGGCACAGATACGCAGTATTTT.

This clone was recorded once. The chain employs TRBV27 and TRBJ2-5; D is perhaps TRBD1 (5 bases). Trimming took 4 bases from V and 5 from J, leaving 11 bases between them. Germline assignment: CDR1 MNHEY and CDR2 SMNVEV (reference sequence). The CDR3 is 13 residues long. The CDR3 loop is CASSYQGAETQYF. CDR3 DNA sequence: TGTGCCAGCAGTTATCAGGGTGCGGAGACCCAGTACTTC.

The genes are TRBV6-5 and TRBJ2-2, with TRBD1 as a possible D gene (5 bases). CDR1 and CDR2 from the germline V gene are MNHEY and SVGAGI. CDR3 length: 14 amino acids. V lost 0 bases to trimming and J lost 7 bases, with 9 bases between them. This CDR3 is CASSYSKGNGELFF. Here the CDR3 DNA reads TGTGCCAGCAGTTACTCGAAGGGGAACGGGGAGCTGTTTTTT.

The chain recombines TRBV6-6 with TRBJ2-7, with a tentative D call TRBD1 (5 bases). Per the germline V gene, CDR1 is MNHNY and CDR2 is SVGAGI (reference sequence). V was pared by 2 bases and J by 2 bases, with 10 bases between. This CDR3 has 14 amino acids. The CDR3 sequence: CASSYATGPYEQYF. The DNA of the CDR3 is TGTGCCAGCAGTTACGCAACAGGACCCTACGAGCAGTACTTC.

The chain links TRBV28 to TRBJ2-7; D perhaps matches TRBD2 (6 bases). The CDR3 runs to 13 residues. Germline loops: CDR1 MDHEN, CDR2 SYDVKM. Trimming pared 10 bases from V and 0 bases from J, leaving 13 bases between. The CDR3 protein is CAITSPLSYEQYF. The CDR3 DNA follows: TGTGCCATTACTAGCCCCCTCTCCTACGAGCAGTACTTC.

The V and J genes are TRBV27 and TRBJ1-6, with D possibly being TRBD1 (5 bases). This CDR3 region has 16 residues. The V gene's germline CDR1 is MNHEY and CDR2 SMNVEV (reference sequence). Trimming cost V 0 bases and J 9 bases, with 15 bases left between them. For the CDR3, the DNA is TGTGCCAGCAGTTTATCGTGGGGCCTAACCGGTTCACCCCTCCACTTT. This encodes CASSLSWGLTGSPLHF.

V usage is TRBV2 and J usage is TRBJ2-7, with 15 positions matching TRBD2. Trimming took 4 bases from V and 2 from J; bases not matched to a gene: 12. This CDR3 has 19 residues. The V gene's germline CDR1 is SNHLY and CDR2 FYNNEI. The CDR3 DNA follows: TGTGCCAGCAGTGGCCGTATTGGACTAGCGGGAGGGTTCACCTACGAGCAGTACTTC. Its translation: CASSGRIGLAGGFTYEQYF.

The sample holds one count of this clone. The chain links TRBV4-1 to TRBJ2-7; 8 bases fit TRBD1. Trimming at V came to 0 bases and at J to 4 bases, leaving 8 bases not matched to a gene. The length of the CDR3 is 16 residues. CDR1 MGHRA and CDR2 YSYEKL come from the germline V gene. In DNA, the CDR3 is TGCGCCAGCAGCCAAGATGACAGGGGACAGGATTACGAGCAGTACTTC. The encoded protein is CASSQDDRGQDYEQYF.

The rearrangement joins TRBV6-6 to TRBJ2-7; 7 nucleotides agree with TRBD1. This CDR3 spans 14 amino acids. The trim removed 5 bases at V and 0 bases at J, leaving 4 bases unmatched. The germline V gene encodes CDR1 MNHNY and CDR2 SVGAGI (reference sequence). The CDR3 reads CASSGTVNSYEQYF. The CDR3 nucleotides are TGTGCCAGCAGTGGGACAGTGAACTCCTACGAGCAGTACTTC.

V is TRBV7-9 and J is TRBJ1-3; the D gene is possibly TRBD1 (6 bases). Germline CDR1 SEHNR, CDR2 FQNEAQ (reference sequence). The germline V and J ends were trimmed by 11 bases and 0 bases, with 11 bases remaining between them. CDR3 size: 13 residues. DNA for the CDR3: TGTGCCTTCCAGGGGTCCTCTGGAAACACCATATATTTT. Its translation: CAFQGSSGNTIYF.

The V and J genes are TRBV7-9 and TRBJ2-1; D might be TRBD2 (6 bases). This CDR3 is 13 amino acids long. Trimming shortened V by 5 bases and J by 9 bases, and 14 bases separated the two germline ends. Germline V gives CDR1 SEHNR, CDR2 FQNEAQ (reference sequence). CDR3 protein: CASSPGGRVEQFF. Written as DNA, the CDR3 is TGTGCCAGCAGCCCCGGGGGACGGGTTGAGCAGTTCTTC.

The rearrangement joins TRBV6-5 to TRBJ1-1; D possibly corresponds to TRBD1 (5 bases). CDR3 length: 15 residues. Per germline, CDR1 MNHEY and CDR2 SVGAGI. V gave up 3 bases and J gave up 2 bases, with 13 bases separating them. The CDR3 DNA follows: TGTGCCAGCAGTTATTATCCGGGGGGAAACACTGAAGCTTTCTTT. This gives the protein CASSYYPGGNTEAFF.

The V call is TRBV6-2 or TRBV6-3, the J call TRBJ2-5; 11 bases fit TRBD2. Losses at the gene ends were 0 bases for V and 7 bases for J; bases not matched to a gene: 7. The germline V gene has CDR1 MNHEY and CDR2 SVGEGT. This CDR3 contains 16 residues. CDR3 coding DNA: TGTGCCAGCAGTTACTCGGGCCTAGCGGGGGGTGGGACCCAGTACTTC. Its translation: CASSYSGLAGGGTQYF.

In nucleotides, the CDR3 is TGTGCCACCAGCAGCGGGGGGGGTAATGAAAAACTGTTTTTT. This codes for CATSSGGGNEKLFF. This chain joins TRBV15 and TRBJ1-4; D possibly corresponds to TRBD1 (5 bases). V was trimmed by 3 bases and J by 4 bases, leaving 9 bases between them. The germline CDR1 and CDR2 sequences are LNHNV and YYDKDF (reference sequence). The CDR3 totals 14 residues.

In regard to this clone: The sample carries other DNA sequences with the same CDR3. The gene calls are TRBV4-3 and TRBJ1-1; D is undetermined. The length of the CDR3 is 15 residues. V lost 0 bases and J 0 bases, leaving 8 bases between the germline ends. Germline CDR1 is LGHNA and CDR2 is YSLEER. The CDR3: CASSQDPGMNTEAFF. The CDR3, as DNA: TGCGCCAGCAGCCAAGATCCAGGAATGAACACTGAAGCTTTCTTT.

This chain uses TRBV5-1 with TRBJ2-3; 8 nucleotides align to TRBD2. The ends lost 2 bases at V and 3 bases at J; junction bases unmatched: 8. The length of the CDR3 is 16 residues. The germline V gene has CDR1 SGHRS and CDR2 YFSETQ. CDR3 nucleotide sequence: TGCGCCAGCAGCTTTGTCCCGGGAGGGCCTACAGATACGCAGTATTTT. Its translation is CASSFVPGGPTDTQYF.